The 2 T cell receptor beta chains below were found in one sample sequenced in a study of shared clonotypes between healthy human individuals. Data came from immunoSEQ multiplex PCR; TCRdb stores just in-frame clones and leaves some out. There are 2,500,000 or so clones in the sample; over 85% occur only once, and 0.14% lies in the top ten. The specimen was naive CD4+ T cells sorted from blood. Subset of the sample: CD45RA+ positively selected. All receptors derive from a man between 18 and 29 years old in good health.

This rearrangement joins TRBV27 to TRBJ2-3, with D perhaps given as TRBD1 or TRBD2 (5 bases each). The CDR3 runs 14 residues. The germline CDR1 and CDR2 sequences are MNHEY and SMNVEV (reference sequence). Here the CDR3 reads CASRWGIGTDTQYF. In nucleotides, the CDR3 is TGTGCGTCCAGATGGGGGATTGGCACAGATACGCAGTATTTT.

Here the CDR3 reads CASSQDSQPPLHF. DNA of the CDR3: TGCGCCAGCAGCCAAGATTCACAGCCACCCCTCCACTTT. The chain is built from TRBV4-3 and TRBJ1-6, with no clear D. CDR1 is LGHNA and CDR2 is YSLEER in the germline V gene. Trimming stripped 0 bases from V and 11 bases from J, with 8 bases between. This CDR3 is 13 amino acids long.